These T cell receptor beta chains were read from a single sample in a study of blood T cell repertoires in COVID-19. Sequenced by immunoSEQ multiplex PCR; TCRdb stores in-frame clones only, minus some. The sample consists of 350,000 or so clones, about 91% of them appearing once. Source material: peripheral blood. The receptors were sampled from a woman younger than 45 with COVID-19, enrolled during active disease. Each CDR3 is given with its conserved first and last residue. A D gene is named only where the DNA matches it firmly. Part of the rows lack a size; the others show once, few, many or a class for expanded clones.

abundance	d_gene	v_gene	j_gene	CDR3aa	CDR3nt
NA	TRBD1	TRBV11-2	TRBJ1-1	CASSPADRGVTEAFF	TGTGCCAGCAGCCCAGCCGACAGGGGAGTAACTGAAGCTTTCTTT
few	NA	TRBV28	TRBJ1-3	CASSFFRGGNTIYF	TGTGCCAGCAGTTTCTTTAGGGGTGGAAACACCATATATTTT
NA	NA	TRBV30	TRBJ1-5	CAWSVQGPVQPQHF	TGTGCCTGGAGTGTACAGGGACCCGTTCAGCCCCAGCATTTT
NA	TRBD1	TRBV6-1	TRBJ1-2	CASSEAQGAGGYTF	TGTGCCAGCAGTGAAGCGCAGGGGGCCGGTGGCTACACCTTC
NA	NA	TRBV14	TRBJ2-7	CASSQDGGRAGEQYF	TGTGCCAGCAGCCAAGACGGGGGGCGCGCCGGGGAGCAGTACTTC
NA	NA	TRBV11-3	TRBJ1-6	CASSLSSSPLHF	TGTGCCAGCAGCTTATCGAGTTCACCCCTCCACTTT
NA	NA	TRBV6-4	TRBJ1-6	CASSDGGDNSPLHF	TGTGCCAGCAGTGACGGCGGGGATAATTCACCCCTCCACTTT
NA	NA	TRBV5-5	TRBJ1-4	CASSLGQRGDNEKLFF	TGTGCCAGCAGCTTGGGACAGCGGGGGGACAATGAAAAACTGTTTTTT
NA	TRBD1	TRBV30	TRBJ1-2	CAWRDRNYGYTF	TGTGCCTGGAGGGACAGGAACTATGGCTACACCTTC
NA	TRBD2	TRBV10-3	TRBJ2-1	CAISDRSGESYNEQFF	TGTGCCATCAGTGATAGGAGCGGGGAGTCCTACAATGAGCAGTTCTTC
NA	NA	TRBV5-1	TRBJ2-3	CASSLGADTQYF	TGCGCCAGCAGCTTAGGAGCAGATACGCAGTATTTT
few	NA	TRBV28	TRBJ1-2	CASSFRDYGYTF	TGTGCCAGCAGTTTCCGGGACTATGGCTACACCTTC
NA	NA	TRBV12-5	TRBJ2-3	CASGLKGSTDTQYF	TGTGCTAGTGGTTTGAAGGGGAGCACAGATACGCAGTATTTT
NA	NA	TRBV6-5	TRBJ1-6	CASRAQGRGGPPLHF	TGTGCCAGCAGGGCACAGGGTCGGGGGGGACCACCCCTCCACTTT
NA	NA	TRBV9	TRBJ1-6	CASSVGHSSYNSPLHF	TGTGCCAGCAGCGTCGGCCACAGCTCCTATAATTCACCCCTCCACTTT
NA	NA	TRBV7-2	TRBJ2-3	CASSLTGYTDTQYF	TGTGCCAGCAGCTTAACAGGCTACACAGATACGCAGTATTTT
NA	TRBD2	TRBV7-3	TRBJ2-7	CASSLWRGYEQYF	TGTGCCAGCAGCTTATGGCGGGGGTACGAGCAGTACTTC
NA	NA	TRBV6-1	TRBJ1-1	CASSEYQGTEAFF	TGTGCCAGCAGTGAATATCAGGGCACTGAAGCTTTCTTT
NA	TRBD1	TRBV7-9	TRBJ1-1	CASSSPDRDTEAFF	TGTGCCAGCAGTTCCCCTGACAGGGACACTGAAGCTTTCTTT
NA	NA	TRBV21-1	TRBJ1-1	CASLKPQGRDTEAFF	TGTGCCAGCCTGAAACCCCAAGGGAGGGACACTGAAGCTTTCTTT
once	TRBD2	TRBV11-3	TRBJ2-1	CASSRRSGGPYNEQFF	TGTGCCAGCAGCCGAAGGAGCGGGGGGCCCTACAATGAGCAGTTCTTC
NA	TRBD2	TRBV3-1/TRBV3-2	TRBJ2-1	CASKPRLARGDEQFF	TGTGCCAGTAAGCCCCGACTAGCTCGGGGGGATGAGCAGTTCTTC
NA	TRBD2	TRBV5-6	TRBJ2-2	CASSRLAGDTGELFF	TGTGCCAGCAGTAGACTAGCGGGGGATACCGGGGAGCTGTTTTTT
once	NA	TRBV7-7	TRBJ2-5	CASSLARVTGVETQYF	TGTGCTAGCAGCTTAGCGCGCGTAACCGGTGTTGAGACCCAGTACTTC